The sequence of this TCR beta chain was determined in a study of CD8+CD57+ T cells in acquired aplastic anemia. For CDR3 and TCR beta VDJ profiling, genomic DNA was the template used. TCRdb re-derived calls from the reads in MiXCR, one entry per CDR3 protein. Here the sample spans hundreds of thousands of distinct CDR3 sequences, about 70% being singletons. The CDR3 runs to 17 residues. The germline gives CDR1 SGHAT, CDR2 FQDESV (reference sequence). The ends were cut back, 3 bases at V and 1 base at J, with 15 bases in the middle. This chain uses TRBV11-1 with TRBJ2-2; a possible D gene is TRBD2 (5 bases). The TCR was taken from a human donor in good health, serving as a control. The sequenced sample was sorted CD4+, CD8+, or CD8+CD57+ T cells (not recorded which) from PBMCs. Written as DNA, the CDR3 is TGTGCCAGCAGCTTGTATCAGTCAGCGGTGAACACCGGGGAGCTGTTTTTT. Encoded protein: CASSLYQSAVNTGELFF. The complete variable domain, with remaining parts taken from reference TRBV11-1 and TRBJ2-2, reads EAEVAQSPRYKITEKSQAVAFWCDPISGHATLYWYRQILGQGPELLVQFQDESVVDDSQLPKDRFSAERLKGVDSTLKIQPAELGDSAMYLCASSLYQSAVNTGELFFGEGSRLTVL.